The source of this T cell receptor beta chain is a study of shared T cell receptors in the human thymus. This clone has a single count. The CDR3 length is 16 residues. Germline CDR1 and CDR2: MNHNS and SASEGT. Trimming left V 1 base short and J 0 bases short, with 11 bases between. This table comes from immunoSEQ multiplex PCR, and its TCRdb copy is limited to in-frame clones, with some not included. The repertoire includes 500,000 to 850,000 clones, about 89% of them detected once, and roughly 0.0086% sits in the top ten. These sequences were also reported in another study, on human thymus T cells. That work adds: Finnish infants who were healthy and having corrective surgery for congenital heart defects made up the donors. Resected material from corrective heart surgery provided the thymus tissue analysed. What related research reported was that thymic repertoires overlapped highly among unrelated individuals.

Material: thymocytes. The clonotype was recovered from a boy in the first two years of life with a congenital heart defect. The chain is built from TRBV6-1 and TRBJ2-3; D is possibly TRBD1 (6 bases). As DNA, the CDR3 is TGTGCCAGCAGTGAAGATATAGGGGGTAGCACAGATACGCAGTATTTT. Translated: CASSEDIGGSTDTQYF.